This T cell receptor (beta chain) came from a study of T cell responses to AZD1222 COVID-19 vaccine. In regard to this clone: Its antigen is not identified.

Findings and limits, study-wide: With two AZD1222 doses given, Spike-specific TCR breadth and depth both rose. Baseline serology detected seropositivity in only a handful of AZD1222 recipients. Donors in the cohort were predominantly white British and more often female, and clonal diversity was possibly underestimated. Close to half of all spike-specific TCRs reportedly target regions of the variants that are unmutated.

The assay was immunoSEQ multiplex PCR, and TCRdb's table has in-frame clones only and misses some. Here the sample spans under 150,000 clones, 75% to 85% being singletons. The V and J ends lost 0 bases and 1 base respectively, with 14 bases between them. This CDR3 spans 17 amino acids. CDR1 SGHNT and CDR2 YYREEE come from the germline V gene (reference sequence). The sequence came from an adult who received the AZD1222 COVID-19 vaccine. The source was peripheral blood, collected 28 days after the second AZD1222 dose. V and J are TRBV5-4 and TRBJ1-5; D not certain. The CDR3: CASSLARPLTSNQPQHF. For the CDR3, the DNA is TGTGCCAGCAGCTTGGCCAGGCCTCTTACAAGCAATCAGCCCCAGCATTTT.